The present entry profiles one T cell receptor (beta chain) with its context. The antigen remains unidentified. The junction and the germline gene differ at one end; a read error may be behind it. Other DNA sequences in this specimen translate into the identical CDR3. These data are taken from a study of T cell responses to AZD1222 COVID-19 vaccine. Study-level findings and limits: Donors skewed white British and female; clonal diversity was possibly underestimated. The CD4 TCRs associated with vaccination extended across spike and predominated at 160-218 and 743-854.

Sequenced by immunoSEQ multiplex PCR; TCRdb stores in-frame clones only, minus some. Of 95,000 to 150,000 clones in the sample, roughly 84% were seen once. This sequence was found in an adult in good health. The sequenced sample was peripheral blood, obtained on day 0 of AZD1222 vaccination.

CDR3 sequence reads: CASSQAAQETQYF. CDR3 nucleotide sequence: TGTGCCAGCAGCCAAGCAGCCCAAGAGACTCAGTACTTC. This chain joins TRBV14 and TRBJ2-5; the D is unclear. The CDR3 has 13 amino acids. CDR1 SGHDN and CDR2 FVKESK come from the germline V gene.